The 20 T cell receptor beta chains below were found in one sample sequenced in a study of blood T cells in healthy people across ages. Sample-barcoded 5' priming and a J-beta primer mix drove a second PCR of about 6 to 12 cycles. TCRdb passed the 5' RACE reads through MiXCR, listing each CDR3 protein once. The data hold about 830,000 distinct CDR3 sequences, with more than 45% observed a single time. The source material was blood. The receptor source for this set is a young man in good health.

The J gene is TRBJ2-7, the V gene TRBV15; a possible D gene is TRBD2 (5 bases). Germline loops: CDR1 LNHNV, CDR2 YYDKDF (reference sequence). CDR3 size: 15 residues. Trimming took 8 bases from V and 2 from J, leaving 19 bases between them. In DNA, the CDR3 is TGTGCCACCGCTAGGGAGCTAGCTGAAACCTACGAGCAGTACTTC. Its protein is CATARELAETYEQYF.

This clonotype turned up a few times. The gene calls are TRBV11-2 and TRBJ2-1, with D possibly matching TRBD2 (5 bases). Trimming took off 4 bases at V and 4 bases at J, with 14 bases between the two ends. The CDR3 is made up of 15 amino acids. Germline V gives CDR1 SGHAT, CDR2 FQNNGV. CDR3 in amino acids: CASSSTRRDYNEQFF. As DNA, the CDR3 is TGTGCCAGCAGCTCAACCAGACGGGATTACAATGAGCAGTTCTTC. The full variable domain, in which reference TRBV11-2 and TRBJ2-1 provide the parts outside the CDR3, is EAGVAQSPRYKIIEKRQSVAFWCNPISGHATLYWYQQILGQGPKLLIQFQNNGVVDDSQLPKDRFSAERLKGVDSTLKIQPAKLEDSAVYLCASSSTRRDYNEQFFGPGTRLTVL.

The chain links TRBV2 to TRBJ2-4; 9 bases map to TRBD1. Matching the DNA end better, TRBJ2-7 makes the J call doubtful. The CDR3 covers 14 residues. CDR1 and CDR2 from the germline V gene are SNHLY and FYNNEI. CDR3: CASIWDRVSYEQYF. The CDR3, as DNA: TGTGCCAGCATCTGGGACAGGGTGTCCTACGAGCAGTACTTC.

The genes are TRBV20-1 and TRBJ1-4, with 9 bases matching TRBD1. CDR1 is DFQATT and CDR2 is SNEGSKA in the germline V gene (reference sequence). The CDR3 contains 14 residues. Trimming took 5 bases from V and 4 from J; bases not matched to a gene: 5. This CDR3 is CSAQQGAGNEKLFF. The CDR3 nucleotides are TGCAGTGCTCAACAGGGGGCCGGTAATGAAAAACTGTTTTTT.

V and J are TRBV4-2 and TRBJ2-4, with D maybe TRBD1 (5 bases). The J call may be incorrect, as the DNA end agrees better with TRBJ2-7. Per germline, CDR1 LGHNA and CDR2 YNFKEQ. The CDR3 spans 14 residues. The CDR3 sequence: CASSQTTGPYEQYF. The CDR3 DNA reads as TGTGCCAGCAGCCAGACCACAGGACCCTACGAGCAGTACTTC.

The chain recombines TRBV29-1 with TRBJ2-5; TRBD2 aligns across 8 bases. J gave up 4 bases and V 4 bases, and 11 bases lay outside the gene matches. This CDR3 region has 15 residues. Germline V gives CDR1 SQVTM, CDR2 ANQGSEA. CDR3: CSVAARGLAGETQYF. In DNA, the CDR3 is TGCAGCGTTGCAGCTCGAGGGCTAGCGGGAGAGACCCAGTACTTC.

V is TRBV2 and J is TRBJ2-7; 10 bases map to TRBD2. V was clipped by 6 bases and J by 3 bases; unmatched bases: 8. The CDR3 is made up of 15 amino acids. The germline CDR1 and CDR2 sequences are SNHLY and FYNNEI. The CDR3 DNA follows: TGTGCCAGCAGGAATCTAGCGGGGGATCTCTACGAGCAGTACTTC. This encodes CASRNLAGDLYEQYF. Full variable domain (missing parts from reference TRBV2 and TRBJ2-7): EPEVTQTPSHQVTQMGQEVILRCVPISNHLYFYWYRQILGQKVEFLVSFYNNEISEKSEIFDDQFSVERPDGSNFTLKIRSTKLEDSAMYFCASRNLAGDLYEQYFGPGTRLTVT.

The chain carries TRBV7-2 and TRBJ2-3; possible D gene TRBD2, 5 bases. This CDR3 contains 15 residues. The V and J ends lost 1 base and 4 bases respectively, with 12 bases between them. The germline V gene has CDR1 SGHTA and CDR2 FQGNSA. In nucleotides, the CDR3 is TGTGCCAGCAGCTTAGGCCTTCACGGGGCAGATACGCAGTATTTT. Amino acid sequence: CASSLGLHGADTQYF. Looking up the rest from reference TRBV7-2 and TRBJ2-3 gives the full variable domain: GAGVSQSPSNKVTEKGKDVELRCDPISGHTALYWYRQSLGQGLEFLIYFQGNSAPDKSGLPSDRFSAERTGGSVSTLTIQRTQQEDSAVYLCASSLGLHGADTQYFGPGTRLTVL.

This chain links TRBV11-2 with TRBJ1-1; 10 positions match TRBD1. The trim removed 1 base at V and 9 bases at J, leaving 8 bases unmatched. Germline values: CDR1 SGHAT, CDR2 FQNNGV. The CDR3 is made up of 15 amino acids. CDR3 amino acids: CASSLGPGDRGQAFF. CDR3 nucleotides: TGTGCCAGCAGCTTAGGCCCCGGGGACAGGGGACAAGCTTTCTTT.

This chain connects TRBV13 to TRBJ2-1; 8 nucleotides agree with TRBD2. V gave up 4 bases and J gave up 4 bases; unmatched junction bases: 12. The CDR3 is made up of 17 amino acids. CDR1 is PRHDT, CDR2 FYEKMQ, per germline (reference sequence). The CDR3, as DNA: TGTGCCAGCAGCTCCAAAAAGGTAGCGGGGTTTTACAATGAGCAGTTCTTC. It encodes CASSSKKVAGFYNEQFF.

V is TRBV7-2 and J is TRBJ2-1; perhaps TRBD2 as D (5 bases). The CDR3 length is 13 residues. In germline, CDR1 is SGHTA, CDR2 FQGNSA. The V and J ends lost 3 bases and 10 bases respectively, with 13 bases between them. CDR3 nucleotide sequence: TGTGCCAGCAGCTTGAGCGAGTGGGAGGAGCAGTTCTTC. This codes for CASSLSEWEEQFF.

About this clonotype itself: Relative to the germline gene, one junction end is altered; a read error may explain this. The chain is built from TRBV15 and TRBJ1-2, with D uncertain. Germline CDR1 and CDR2: LNHNV and YYDKDF (reference sequence). This CDR3 is built from 13 residues. The CDR3 here is CAASQLGNYGYTF. The CDR3 DNA follows: TGTGCCGCCAGCCAGCTAGGCAACTATGGCTACACCTTC.

The genes are TRBV7-2 and TRBJ2-1; no reliable D call. V lost 3 bases and J 0 bases, leaving 9 bases between the germline ends. This CDR3 comprises 15 residues. The germline CDR1 and CDR2 sequences are SGHTA and FQGNSA. Here the CDR3 DNA reads TGTGCCAGCAGCTTTCCGATGGGCTCCTACAATGAGCAGTTCTTC. Translating gives CASSFPMGSYNEQFF.

This clonotype appeared many times. The V and J genes are TRBV2 and TRBJ2-4; D remains unclear. The V end was cut by 6 bases, the J end by 0 bases, with 12 bases between. CDR1 and CDR2 (germline): SNHLY, FYNNEI. The CDR3 loop spans 15 amino acids. CDR3 residues: CASRVDLRAKNIQYF. The CDR3 coding sequence is TGTGCCAGCAGAGTGGACCTACGAGCCAAAAACATTCAGTACTTC.

The genes are TRBV6-2 or TRBV6-3 and TRBJ2-7; D is unclear. Germline V gives CDR1 MNHEY, CDR2 SVGEGT. The CDR3 has 12 residues. Trimming pared 3 bases from V and 4 bases from J, leaving 7 bases between. In DNA, the CDR3 is TGTGCCAGCAGTTATTTGGTGTACGAGCAGTACTTC. Translated, it gives CASSYLVYEQYF.

This clonotype was seen a handful of times. The gene calls are TRBV4-2 and TRBJ2-7; 11 positions agree with TRBD2. V lost 4 bases to trimming and J lost 5 bases; unmatched junction nucleotides: 10. CDR1 and CDR2 (germline): LGHNA, YNFKEQ. This CDR3 contains 16 residues. The chain's CDR3 is CASSPMLTSGSHEQYF. The CDR3 region has the DNA TGTGCCAGCAGCCCTATGCTTACTAGCGGGAGCCACGAGCAGTACTTC.

The gene calls are TRBV14 and TRBJ2-2; D is perhaps TRBD2 (5 bases). This CDR3 is built from 14 residues. V shed 4 bases and J shed 7 bases, with 13 bases lying between them. From germline, CDR1 is SGHDN and CDR2 FVKESK. CDR3 nucleotide sequence: TGTGCCAGCAGCCTCGGCCGGAGGAACGGGGAGCTGTTTTTT. Translation gives CASSLGRRNGELFF.

This chain joins TRBV5-1 and TRBJ2-5; 10 bases are shared with TRBD2. V was clipped by 1 base and J by 3 bases; unmatched bases: 3. This CDR3 region has 15 residues. Germline lookup yields CDR1 SGHRS and CDR2 YFSETQ. CDR3: CASSLNLAGEETQYF. The CDR3 region has the DNA TGCGCCAGCAGCTTGAATCTAGCGGGAGAAGAGACCCAGTACTTC.

This clonotype came up a few times. J is TRBJ2-1 and V is TRBV6-4; unclear D gene. There are 15 residues in the CDR3. CDR1 MRHNA and CDR2 SNTAGT come from the germline V gene. V was cut by 5 bases and J by 8 bases, with 19 bases left in between. The CDR3 nucleotides are TGTGCCAGCAGTCAACAACGGTCCCTCTCCGATGAGCAGTTCTTC. As protein: CASSQQRSLSDEQFF.

This clonotype came up many times. V usage is TRBV7-2 and J usage is TRBJ2-5; tentatively, D is TRBD1 (6 bases). Germline V CDR1 and CDR2: SGHTA, FQGNSA. Trimming removed 5 bases at V and 0 bases at J, with 10 bases between. This CDR3 has 14 amino acids. CDR3 DNA sequence: TGTGCCAGCAGCCTCGACAGGTACCAAGAGACCCAGTACTTC. Amino acid sequence: CASSLDRYQETQYF. The complete variable domain, with remaining parts taken from reference TRBV7-2 and TRBJ2-5, reads GAGVSQSPSNKVTEKGKDVELRCDPISGHTALYWYRQSLGQGLEFLIYFQGNSAPDKSGLPSDRFSAERTGGSVSTLTIQRTQQEDSAVYLCASSLDRYQETQYFGPGTRLLVL.